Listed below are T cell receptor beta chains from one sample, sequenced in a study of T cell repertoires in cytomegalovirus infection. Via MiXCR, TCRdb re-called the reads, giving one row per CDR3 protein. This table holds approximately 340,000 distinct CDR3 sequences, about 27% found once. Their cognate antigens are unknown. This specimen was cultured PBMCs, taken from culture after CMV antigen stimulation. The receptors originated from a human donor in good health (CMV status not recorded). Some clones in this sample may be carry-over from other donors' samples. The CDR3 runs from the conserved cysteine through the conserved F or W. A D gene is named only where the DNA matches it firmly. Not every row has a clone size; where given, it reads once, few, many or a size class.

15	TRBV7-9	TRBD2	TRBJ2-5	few	TGTGCCAGCAGCTCTACTAGCGGACGGGGAGAGACCCAGTACTTC	CASSSTSGRGETQYF
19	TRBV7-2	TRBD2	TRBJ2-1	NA	TGTGCCAGCAGCTTAGCGCTACTAGCGGACCCTAGCTCCTACAATGAGCAGTTCTTC	CASSLALLADPSSYNEQFF
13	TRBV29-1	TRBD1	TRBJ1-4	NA	TGCAGCGCGTTACAGGGGGCGGATGAAAAACTGTTTTTT	CSALQGADEKLFF
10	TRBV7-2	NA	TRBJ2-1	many	TGTGCCAGCCCGGGCGATGAGCAGTTCTTC	CASPGDEQFF
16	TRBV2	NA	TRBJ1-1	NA	TGTGCCAGCAGTGATGTGGTGTCGATCGAGGGCACTGAAGCTTTCTTT	CASSDVVSIEGTEAFF
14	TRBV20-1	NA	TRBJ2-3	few	TGCAGTGCTAGCGGATTGGGCCACACAGATACGCAGTATTTT	CSASGLGHTDTQYF
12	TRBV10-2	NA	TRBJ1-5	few	TGCGCCAGCAGTGAGAAGGGTCAGCCCCAGCATTTT	CASSEKGQPQHF
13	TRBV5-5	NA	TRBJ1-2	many	TGTGCCAGCAGCTTGATCCCCGCCTATGGCTACACCTTC	CASSLIPAYGYTF
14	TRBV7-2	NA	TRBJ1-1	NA	TGTGCCAGCAGCTTAGCCAGGGCCAACACTGAAGCTTTCTTT	CASSLARANTEAFF
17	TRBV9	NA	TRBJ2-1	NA	TGTGCCAGCAGCGAGGGGACCCCGGGACTCCTATACAATGAGCAGTTCTTC	CASSEGTPGLLYNEQFF
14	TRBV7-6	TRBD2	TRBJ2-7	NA	TGTGCTAGCAGCTTAGCGTCGACTAGCGCGGAGCAGTACTTC	CASSLASTSAEQYF
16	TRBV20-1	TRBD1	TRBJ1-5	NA	TGCAGTGGCTCCCCGGACAGGGGGATGAGGGGTCAGCCCCAGCATTTT	CSGSPDRGMRGQPQHF
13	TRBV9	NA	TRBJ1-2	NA	TGTGCCAGCAGCGGAACAGGGAACGATGGCTACACCTTC	CASSGTGNDGYTF
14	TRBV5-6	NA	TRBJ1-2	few	TGTGCCAGCAGCCCCCCCGGGACGAGGAGTGGCTACACCTTC	CASSPPGTRSGYTF
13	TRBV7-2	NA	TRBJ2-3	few	TGTGCCAGCAGCTTAGTAGCTGCAGATACGCAGTATTTT	CASSLVAADTQYF
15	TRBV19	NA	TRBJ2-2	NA	TGTGCCAGTAGTACGGTACGGGGCGACACCGGGGAGCTGTTTTTT	CASSTVRGDTGELFF
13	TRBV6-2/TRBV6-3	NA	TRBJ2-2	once	TGTGCCAGCAGTATAGCGACCACCGGGGAGCTGTTTTTT	CASSIATTGELFF
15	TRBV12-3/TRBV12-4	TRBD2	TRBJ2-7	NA	TGTGCCAGCAGGGCTAGCGGGAGAGACTCCTACGAGCAGTACTTC	CASRASGRDSYEQYF
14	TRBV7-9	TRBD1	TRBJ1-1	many	TGTGCCAGCAGTCCTCAGGGGGGGAACACTGAAGCTTTCTTT	CASSPQGGNTEAFF
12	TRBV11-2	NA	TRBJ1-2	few	TGTGCCAGCCAAGGACGAAGGGAGGGCTACACCTTC	CASQGRREGYTF
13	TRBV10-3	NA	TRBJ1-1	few	TGTGCCATCAGCTCCGACAGATACACTGAAGCTTTCTTT	CAISSDRYTEAFF
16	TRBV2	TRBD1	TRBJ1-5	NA	TGTGCCAGCAGTGGGGACAGGGGTATGAGCAATCAGCCCCAGCATTTT	CASSGDRGMSNQPQHF
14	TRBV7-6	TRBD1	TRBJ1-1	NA	TGTGCCAGCAGTCGAGGGGGACAGGGGACTGAAGCTTTCTTT	CASSRGGQGTEAFF
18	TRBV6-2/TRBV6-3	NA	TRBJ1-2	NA	TGTGCCAGCAGTTACCAACATCGGGGACGTCCCAATTCCGATGGCTACACCTTC	CASSYQHRGRPNSDGYTF
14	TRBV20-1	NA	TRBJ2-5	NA	TGCAGTGCTAGAGATGGGCGGGGTATCGAGACCCAGTACTTC	CSARDGRGIETQYF
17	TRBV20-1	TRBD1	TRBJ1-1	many	TGCAGTGCTAGAGATCCTAATAGGGCAGGGGGGTTCACTGAAGCTTTCTTT	CSARDPNRAGGFTEAFF
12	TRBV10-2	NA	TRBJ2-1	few	TGCGCCAGCAGTGAGCACTACAATGAGCAGTTCTTC	CASSEHYNEQFF
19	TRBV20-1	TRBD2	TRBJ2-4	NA	TGCAGTGCTAGAGCTCCAACGGGAGGGCCCGTAATAGCCAAAAACATTCAGTACTTC	CSARAPTGGPVIAKNIQYF
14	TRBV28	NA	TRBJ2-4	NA	TGTGCCAGCAGTCCCACGGGGGCCAAAAACATTCAGTACTTC	CASSPTGAKNIQYF
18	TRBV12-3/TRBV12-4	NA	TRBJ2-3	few	TGTGCCAGCAGTTTACCGCCAGGGTTGGTTGCTGGGGCAGATACGCAGTATTTT	CASSLPPGLVAGADTQYF
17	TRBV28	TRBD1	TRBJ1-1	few	TGTGCCAGCAGTTTATCGGGGACAGGGAGACCGAACACTGAAGCTTTCTTT	CASSLSGTGRPNTEAFF
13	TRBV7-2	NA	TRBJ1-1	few	TGTGCCAGCAGTCAGAGTTCTTCCACTGAAGCTTTCTTT	CASSQSSSTEAFF
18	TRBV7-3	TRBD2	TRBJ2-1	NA	TGTGCCAGCAGCTTGGGGGGCGGGGGCGGGGGGCCTGGCGATGAGCAGTTCTTC	CASSLGGGGGGPGDEQFF
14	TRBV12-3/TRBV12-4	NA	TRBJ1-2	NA	TGTGCCAGCAGTTTATTCGGGATTTCCTATGGCTACACCTTC	CASSLFGISYGYTF
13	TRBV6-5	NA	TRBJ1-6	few	TGTGCCAGCAGTTACGAGGGTAATTCACCCCTCCACTTT	CASSYEGNSPLHF
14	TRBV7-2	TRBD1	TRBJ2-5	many	TGTGCCAGCAGCTCATGGACAGGCCAAGAGACCCAGTACTTC	CASSSWTGQETQYF
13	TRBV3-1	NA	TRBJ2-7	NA	TGTGCCAGCAGCCAGGACAGTTGGAACGAGCAGTACTTC	CASSQDSWNEQYF
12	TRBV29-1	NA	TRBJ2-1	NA	TGCAGCGCCAGCGGGACAGTCAATGAGCAGTTCTTC	CSASGTVNEQFF
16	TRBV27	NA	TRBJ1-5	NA	TGTGCCAGCACCGCGGGGCCCTACCGGGGCAATCAGCCCCAGCATTTT	CASTAGPYRGNQPQHF
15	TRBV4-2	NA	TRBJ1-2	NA	TGTGCCAGCAGCCAAGATCCCAGGCCCGAGGGGATCTACACCTTC	CASSQDPRPEGIYTF
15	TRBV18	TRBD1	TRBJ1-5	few	TGTGCCAGCTCATCCCGGGACAGGGACGATCAGCCCCAGCATTTT	CASSSRDRDDQPQHF
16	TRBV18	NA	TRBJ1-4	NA	TGTGCCAGCTCAGCCTTCTCGACCCTCGGCGGTGAAAAACTGTTTTTT	CASSAFSTLGGEKLFF
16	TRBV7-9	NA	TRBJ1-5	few	TGTGCCAGCAGCCGTGGGACAATCCCTCTCAATCAGCCCCAGCATTTT	CASSRGTIPLNQPQHF
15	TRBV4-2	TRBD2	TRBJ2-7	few	TGTGCCAGCAGCCAAGGGACTAGCGGATACTACGAGCAGTACTTC	CASSQGTSGYYEQYF
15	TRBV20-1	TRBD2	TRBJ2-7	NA	TGCAGTGCTGGGGGACTAGCGGGAGAGGGCTTTGAGCAGTACTTC	CSAGGLAGEGFEQYF
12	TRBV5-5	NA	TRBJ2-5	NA	TGTGCCAGCAGCGAGGGGTCGGAGACCCAGTACTTC	CASSEGSETQYF
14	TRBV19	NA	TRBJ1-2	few	TGTGCCAGTAAACCAGACGGCGGCCTCTATGGCTACACCTTC	CASKPDGGLYGYTF
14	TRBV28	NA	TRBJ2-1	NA	TGTGCCAGCAGCATTTTCGAGGGGTTCAATGAGCAGTTCTTC	CASSIFEGFNEQFF
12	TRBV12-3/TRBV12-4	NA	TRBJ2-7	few	TGTGCCAGCAGTTCCCTAGGGTACGAGCAGTACTTC	CASSSLGYEQYF
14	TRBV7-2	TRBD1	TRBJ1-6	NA	TGTGCCAGCAGACCGGGACAGCTGAATTCACCCCTCCACTTT	CASRPGQLNSPLHF
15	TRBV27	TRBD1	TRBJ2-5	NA	TGTGCCAGCTGTACCCGGGACAGGGTGGACGAGACCCAGTACTTC	CASCTRDRVDETQYF
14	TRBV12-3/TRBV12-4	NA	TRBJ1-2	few	TGTGCCAGCAGTTTGTCAGGGCCTAACTTTGGCTACACCTTC	CASSLSGPNFGYTF